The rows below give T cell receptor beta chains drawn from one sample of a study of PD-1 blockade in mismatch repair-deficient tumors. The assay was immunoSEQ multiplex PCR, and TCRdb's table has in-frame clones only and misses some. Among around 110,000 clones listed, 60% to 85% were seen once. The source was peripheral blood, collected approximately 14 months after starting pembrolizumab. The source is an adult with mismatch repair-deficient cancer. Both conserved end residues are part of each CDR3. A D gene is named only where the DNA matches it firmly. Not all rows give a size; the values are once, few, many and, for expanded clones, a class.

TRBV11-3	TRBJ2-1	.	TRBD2	TGTGCCAGCAGCTTACGCGGGAGGAGGGATTACAATGAGCAGTTCTTC	CASSLRGRRDYNEQFF
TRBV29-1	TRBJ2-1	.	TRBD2	TGCAGCGTGCCGGGACTAGACTACAATGAGCAGTTCTTC	CSVPGLDYNEQFF
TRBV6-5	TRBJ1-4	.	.	TGTGCCAGCAGTTACTCGAAGTGGGAAAAACTGTTTTTT	CASSYSKWEKLFF
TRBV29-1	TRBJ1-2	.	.	TGCAGCGTAAGGGATTCTTTTGATAACTATGGCTACACCTTC	CSVRDSFDNYGYTF
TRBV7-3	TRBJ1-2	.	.	TGTGCCAGCAGCTTCTCCCCAGGGTCGGACGGCTACACCTTC	CASSFSPGSDGYTF
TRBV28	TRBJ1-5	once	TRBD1	TGTGCCAGCAGTTTTGGGGACAGATTCAATCAGCCCCAGCATTTT	CASSFGDRFNQPQHF
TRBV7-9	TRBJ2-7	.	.	TGTGCCAGCAGCTCGGGCGGGATAGAGCAGTACTTC	CASSSGGIEQYF
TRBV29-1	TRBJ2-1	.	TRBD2	TGCAGCGTTCCCGGAGGACTAGCGGGACTTAATGAGCAGTTCTTC	CSVPGGLAGLNEQFF
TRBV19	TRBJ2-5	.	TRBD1	TGTGCCAGTAGTATCTCCCTGACAGGGCCGTGGGAGACCCAGTACTTC	CASSISLTGPWETQYF
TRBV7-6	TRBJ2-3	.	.	TGTGCCAGCAGCTGGACCGACGCGGATACGCAGTATTTT	CASSWTDADTQYF
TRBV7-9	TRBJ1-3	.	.	TGTGCCAGCAGCGTACAGGTCTCTGGAAACACCATATATTTT	CASSVQVSGNTIYF
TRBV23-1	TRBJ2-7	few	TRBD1	TGCGCCAGCAGTCAAGAGACAGGGGGGATATTCCACGAGCAGTACTTC	CASSQETGGIFHEQYF
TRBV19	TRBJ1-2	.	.	TGTGCCAGTAGTATTTGGGGTTATGGAGCTAACTATGGCTACACCTTC	CASSIWGYGANYGYTF
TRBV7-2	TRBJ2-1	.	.	TGTGCCAGCAGCAGCCCCGCTATGCATGAGCAGTTCTTC	CASSSPAMHEQFF
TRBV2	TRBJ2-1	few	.	TGTGCCAGCAGCGGACTCTTCAATGAGCAGTTCTTC	CASSGLFNEQFF
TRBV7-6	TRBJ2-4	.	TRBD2	TGTGCCAGCAGCAATAGTCAGGGAGGTGTTAGCGGGACTGCCAAAAACATTCAGTACTTC	CASSNSQGGVSGTAKNIQYF
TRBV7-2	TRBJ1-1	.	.	TGTGCCAGCAGCTTAGGTTTTATAGGCACGGAAGCTTTCTTT	CASSLGFIGTEAFF
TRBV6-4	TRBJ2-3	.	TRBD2	TGTGCCAGCAGTGTAGCGGGAGGATTCACAGATACGCAGTATTTT	CASSVAGGFTDTQYF
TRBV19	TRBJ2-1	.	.	TGTGCCACTTCAACAGTCCCCTACAATGAGCAGTTCTTC	CATSTVPYNEQFF
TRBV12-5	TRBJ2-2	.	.	TGTGCTAGTGGTTTGCCACGAGGGGGTGAGAACACCGGGGAGCTGTTTTTT	CASGLPRGGENTGELFF
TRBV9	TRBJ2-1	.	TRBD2	TGTGCCAGCAGCGTAGGAGGGACTAGCGGAACTCACAAGACCTACAATGAGCAGTTCTTC	CASSVGGTSGTHKTYNEQFF
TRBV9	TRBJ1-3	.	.	TGTGCCAGCAGCGCTAGGGACACCTCTGGAAACACCATATATTTT	CASSARDTSGNTIYF
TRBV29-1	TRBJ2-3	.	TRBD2	TGCAGCGTTCTTCTAGCGGGAGTTTTTTCAGATACGCAGTATTTT	CSVLLAGVFSDTQYF
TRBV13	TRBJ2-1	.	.	TGTGCCAGCAGCTTCTGGCGGGTCCCCGAGCAGTTCTTC	CASSFWRVPEQFF
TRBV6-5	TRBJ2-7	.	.	TGTGCCAGCAGTTACTTACAGGGAGTCGTCTACGAGCAGTACTTC	CASSYLQGVVYEQYF
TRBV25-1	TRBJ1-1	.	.	TGTGCCACCAGGGGATTTGCTGAAGCTTTCTTT	CATRGFAEAFF
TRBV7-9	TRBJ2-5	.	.	TGTGCCAGCAGCTTCTCCGGAAATGAGCAGTACTTC	CASSFSGNEQYF
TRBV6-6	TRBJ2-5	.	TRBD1	TGTGCCAGCAGCCCAGACAGGGGGGAGACCCAGTACTTC	CASSPDRGETQYF
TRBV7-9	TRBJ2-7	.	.	TGTGCCAGCAGCTCAAACAGGGTCGGCGAGCAGTACTTC	CASSSNRVGEQYF
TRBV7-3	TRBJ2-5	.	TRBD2	TGTGCCAGCAGCCCATTAGCGGGGGGAATAGAGACCCAGTACTTC	CASSPLAGGIETQYF
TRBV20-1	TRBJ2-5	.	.	TGCAGTGCTTCAGAACAAGAGACCCAGTACTTC	CSASEQETQYF
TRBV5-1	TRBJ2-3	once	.	TGCGCCAGCAGCCCCGGACACCCTAGAACAGATACGCAGTATTTT	CASSPGHPRTDTQYF
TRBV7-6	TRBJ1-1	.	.	TGTGCCAGCAGTAGGGGGGGGGAGCCCACTGAAGCTTTCTTT	CASSRGGEPTEAFF
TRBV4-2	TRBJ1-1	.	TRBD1	TGTGCCAGCAGCTTTACAGGGGTCCAAACTGAAGCTTTCTTT	CASSFTGVQTEAFF
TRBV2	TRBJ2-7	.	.	TGTGCCAGCAGTGTCAACATCGATTTCTCCTACGAGCAGTACTTC	CASSVNIDFSYEQYF
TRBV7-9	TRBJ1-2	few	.	TGTGCCAGCAGCCTCAGGGGCAACTATGGCTACACCTTC	CASSLRGNYGYTF
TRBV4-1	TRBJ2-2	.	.	TGCGCCAGCAGCCAAGGCGGACATATAAACACCGGGGAGCTGTTTTTT	CASSQGGHINTGELFF
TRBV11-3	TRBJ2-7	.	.	TGTGCCAGCAGCTTAGGGGAGTACGAGCAGTACTTC	CASSLGEYEQYF
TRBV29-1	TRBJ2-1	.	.	TGCAGCGTTGGGGGAGAAGGATTCTACAATGAGCAGTTCTTC	CSVGGEGFYNEQFF
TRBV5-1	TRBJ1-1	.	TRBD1	TGCGCCAGCAGCTTGGATCCAGGGGGCGTGAACACTGAAGCTTTCTTT	CASSLDPGGVNTEAFF
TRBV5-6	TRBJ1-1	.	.	TGTGCCAGCAGCTTATGGAAAAACACTGAAGCTTTCTTT	CASSLWKNTEAFF
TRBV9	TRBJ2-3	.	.	TGTGCCAGCAGCGTTGATATTGGGACAGATACGCAGTATTTT	CASSVDIGTDTQYF
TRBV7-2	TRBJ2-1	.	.	TGTGCCAGCAGCATCAGCCTGAACAATGAGCAGTTCTTC	CASSISLNNEQFF
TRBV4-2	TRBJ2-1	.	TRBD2	TGTGCCAGCAGCCAAGACGCCAATCTTGGCGGGAGTTTCTGGGATGAGCAGTTCTTC	CASSQDANLGGSFWDEQFF
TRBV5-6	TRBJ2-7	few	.	TGTGCCAGCAGCTCCTTCTACGAGCAGTACTTC	CASSSFYEQYF
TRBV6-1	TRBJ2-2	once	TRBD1	TGTGCGGGGGACAGGGCGAACACCGGGGAGCTGTTTTTT	CAGDRANTGELFF
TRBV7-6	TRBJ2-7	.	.	TGTGCCAGCAGCTTAGCTCGTACCTCCTACGAGCAGTACTTC	CASSLARTSYEQYF
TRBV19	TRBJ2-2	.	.	TGTGCCAGTAGGAGGTGGACCGGGGAGCTGTTTTTT	CASRRWTGELFF